The sequence of this TCR beta chain was determined in a study of T-cell reconstitution after alpha-beta-depleted transplantation in children. Trimming took off 3 bases at V and 9 bases at J, with 15 bases between the two ends. Germline-derived CDR1 and CDR2 are DFQATT and SNEGSKA (reference sequence). This CDR3 spans 13 amino acids. General study points: Reportedly, alpha-beta T cells present about two months post-transplant originated from several hundred expanded clones of graft origin.

There are a few counts of this clonotype. The antigen is unknown. Unique molecular identifiers were incorporated when the TCRbeta library was constructed. MiXCR was run by TCRdb on the PCR reads, yielding one entry per CDR3 protein. This table holds over 200,000 distinct CDR3 sequences, approximately 8.4% found once. This specimen consisted of PBMCs, mostly from graft donor cells, obtained 360 days after TCRalphabeta/CD19-depleted stem cell transplant. The chain combines TRBV20-1 with TRBJ2-1, with a tentative D call TRBD2 (6 bases). The source is a male patient between 2 and 9 years old who had a stem cell transplant for acute myeloid leukemia, so the T cells may come from the graft donor. CDR3: CSASRVGRGEQFF. As DNA, the CDR3 is TGCAGTGCTAGTCGGGTCGGGCGGGGTGAGCAGTTCTTC.